The clone carrying this TCR beta chain was observed once. Methods used by the authors: Amplification from reference gene primers served as the basis for estimated nucleated cell counts. Sequencing was performed with immunoSEQ multiplex PCR; in TCRdb, only in-frame clones are kept and a portion is missing. V and J calls and clone size are those listed in that table; D and trimming were worked out from the DNA. The table shows some 290,000 clones, with roughly 90% occurring only once. This specimen comes from a study of blood T cell repertoires in COVID-19. Study overall: Samples came from the United States, Italy and Spain, spanning acute and convalescent COVID-19. Nucleic acid was either cDNA or gDNA, and it came from T cells, B-cell-depleted T cells, or PBMCs.

Seattle patient enrollment occurred during active infection, with longitudinal follow-up thereafter. The receptor's source is a woman in her twenties or thirties with COVID-19, enrolled during active disease. Sequencing was carried out using peripheral blood.

In nucleotides, the CDR3 is TGTGCCAGCGCCACAGGGGGCACTGAAGCTTTCTTT. It encodes CASATGGTEAFF. The chain carries TRBV7-8 and TRBJ1-1; TRBD1 agrees at 8 bases. Germline V lookup: CDR1 SGHVS, CDR2 FQNEAQ. The CDR3 length is 12 residues. V trimming: 8 bases; J trimming: 4 bases; junction bases outside the gene matches: 3.